This T cell receptor (beta chain) was found in a study of T-cell reconstitution after alpha-beta-depleted transplantation in children. Construction of the TCRbeta library involved unique molecular identifiers. Each CDR3 protein is one row after TCRdb ran MiXCR on the PCR reads. The sample includes a few hundred thousand distinct CDR3 sequences, around 10% of them seen just once. This clonotype occurred many times. As yet, its antigen is unknown. Study-wide results and limits: By one year post-transplant, T-cell counts and diversity largely arose from T cells that were newly produced. Reportedly, roughly two months post-transplant, alpha-beta T cells arose from several hundred expanded graft clones. Several patients had high TCRbeta diversity at day 60; it came from surviving recipient T cells and thymic progenitors.

The V end was cut by 5 bases, the J end by 6 bases, with 11 bases between. From germline, CDR1 is MDHEN and CDR2 SYDVKM. This CDR3 spans 13 amino acids. This receptor was obtained from a male patient aged 2-15 years who had a stem cell transplant for chronic granulomatous disease, so the T cells may come from the graft donor. The material was peripheral blood, obtained 180 days after TCRalphabeta/CD19-depleted stem cell transplant. The rearrangement uses TRBV28 and TRBJ1-5; TRBD1 is a possible D gene (6 bases). In nucleotides, the CDR3 is TGTGCCAGCAGTAGGGACATCGCTCAGCCCCAGCATTTT. Protein sequence: CASSRDIAQPQHF.